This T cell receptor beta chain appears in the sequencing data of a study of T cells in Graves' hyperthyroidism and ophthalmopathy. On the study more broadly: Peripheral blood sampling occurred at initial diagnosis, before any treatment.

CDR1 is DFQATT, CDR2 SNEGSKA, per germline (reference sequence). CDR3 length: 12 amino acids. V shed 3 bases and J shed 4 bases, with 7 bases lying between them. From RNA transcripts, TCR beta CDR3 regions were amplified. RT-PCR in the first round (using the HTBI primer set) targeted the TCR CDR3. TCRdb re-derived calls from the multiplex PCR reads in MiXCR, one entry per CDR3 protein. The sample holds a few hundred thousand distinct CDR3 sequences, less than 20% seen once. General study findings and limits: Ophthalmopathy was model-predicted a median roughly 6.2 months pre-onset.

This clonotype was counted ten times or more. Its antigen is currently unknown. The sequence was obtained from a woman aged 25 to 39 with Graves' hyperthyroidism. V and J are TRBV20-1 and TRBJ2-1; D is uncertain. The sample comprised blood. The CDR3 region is CSASFLYNEQFF. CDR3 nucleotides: TGCAGTGCTAGTTTTTTATACAATGAGCAGTTCTTC.